This passage covers 19 T cell receptor beta chains from one sample sequenced in a study of beta chain features in type 1 diabetes. Study conclusions and caveats: When Type 1 diabetes patients were examined, their TCRB CDR3s proved moderately but significantly shorter in all four CD4+ subsets.

The entirety of the isolated RNA underwent reverse transcription, so expressed TCRB transcripts were sequenced. TCRdb's copy holds only in-frame clones and misses some; the assay was immunoSEQ multiplex PCR. The data show roughly 730,000 clones, around 15% seen once. The antigens these receptors bind are not known. What was sequenced was naive CD4+ T cells from blood. The receptors here all came from a man younger than 35 with type 1 diabetes.

The sample holds a few counts of this clone. The gene calls are TRBV5-1 and TRBJ1-6; the match to TRBD1 covers 8 bases. The junction had 9 bases not matched to a gene; V was cut back by 3 bases and J by 7 bases. CDR1 is SGHRS and CDR2 is YFSETQ in the germline V gene. The CDR3 loop spans 16 amino acids. The CDR3 DNA follows: TGCGCCAGCAGCTCGGAATGGACAGGGCCAAATTCACCCCTCCACTTT. Amino acid sequence: CASSSEWTGPNSPLHF.

This clone has just a few counts. The chain joins TRBV28 to TRBJ2-5, with 8 bases identical to TRBD1. The CDR3 runs 17 residues. Unmatched junction bases numbered 13, after V lost 4 bases and J lost 3 bases. Per the germline V gene, CDR1 is MDHEN and CDR2 is SYDVKM. CDR3 in amino acids: CASSSRPGGNGEETQYF. The CDR3 DNA reads TGTGCCAGCAGTTCCCGACCAGGGGGCAACGGGGAAGAGACCCAGTACTTC.

In this sample, this clone turned up a few times. This chain joins TRBV5-8 and TRBJ1-1, with D hard to call. Trimming removed 0 bases at V and 9 bases at J, with 12 bases between. The CDR3 sequence is 13 residues long. Germline assignment: CDR1 SGHTS and CDR2 YDEGEE. The CDR3 DNA follows: TGTGCCAGCAGCTTGGAGAGGGAGTGGAAAGCTTTCTTT. It specifies CASSLEREWKAFF.

Remarks on this clone: Other DNA sequences in the same sample also yield this CDR3. CDR3 in DNA: TGTGCCAGCAGCTTAGCGAGTGACCAGCCCCAGCATTTT. Translating gives CASSLASDQPQHF. V gene TRBV7-2 combines with J gene TRBJ1-5; D ambiguous. The CDR3 spans 13 residues. Germline loops: CDR1 SGHTA, CDR2 FQGNSA. V was cut by 0 bases and J by 7 bases, with 7 bases left in between.

The chain has TRBV13 and TRBJ2-7, with 10 bases identical to TRBD1. The CDR3 spans 16 residues. The ends lost 1 base at V and 5 bases at J; junction bases unmatched: 8. Germline CDR1 reads PRHDT; CDR2 reads FYEKMQ (reference sequence). In DNA form, the CDR3 reads TGTGCCAGCAGCTTAGATAGAGGGACAGGGGACCACGAGCAGTACTTC. This encodes CASSLDRGTGDHEQYF. The full variable domain, completed using reference TRBV13 and TRBJ2-7, is AAGVIQSPRHLIKEKRETATLKCYPIPRHDTVYWYQQGPGQDPQFLISFYEKMQSDKGSIPDRFSAQQFSDYHSELNMSSLELGDSALYFCASSLDRGTGDHEQYFGPGTRLTVT.

The chain joins TRBV7-6 to TRBJ2-1, with 9 bases fitting TRBD2. After removal of 1 base from V and 3 bases from J, the junction contained 4 bases not matched to a gene. Germline assignment: CDR1 SGHVS and CDR2 FNYEAQ. This CDR3 spans 16 amino acids. CDR3 in amino acids: CASSLESGGNYNEQFF. The CDR3 DNA sequence: TGTGCCAGCAGCTTAGAAAGCGGGGGGAACTACAATGAGCAGTTCTTC.

This clone was detected only a few times. The chain has TRBV18 and TRBJ2-7, with 7 bases aligning to TRBD2. V shed 3 bases, J shed 0 bases, and the junction held 8 bases outside the gene matches. Germline V CDR1 and CDR2: KGHSH, LQKENI. This CDR3 spans 16 amino acids. For the CDR3, the DNA is TGTGCCAGCTCACCTCAAGAGGGGAGGGGCTCCTACGAGCAGTACTTC. It yields the protein CASSPQEGRGSYEQYF.

A word on this clone: Additional DNA sequences in this sample encode the identical CDR3. This rearrangement joins TRBV30 to TRBJ1-1, with 7 bases matching TRBD1. This CDR3 is built from 13 residues. The V and J ends lost 3 bases and 0 bases, in that order; junction bases with no gene match: 1. CDR1 is GTSNPN and CDR2 is SVGIG in the germline V gene (reference sequence). Written as DNA, the CDR3 is TGTGCCTGGAGGGGACAGCTGAACACTGAAGCTTTCTTT. As protein: CAWRGQLNTEAFF.

This clone has just a few counts. This sequence joins TRBV7-9 and TRBJ2-5; D not resolved. The CDR3 has 14 amino acids. Germline values: CDR1 SEHNR, CDR2 FQNEAQ (reference sequence). Trimming pared 5 bases from V and 0 bases from J, leaving 10 bases between. The CDR3 loop is CASSPRGYQETQYF. The CDR3 nucleotides are TGTGCCAGCAGCCCCCGTGGGTACCAAGAGACCCAGTACTTC. The whole variable domain, remainder taken from reference TRBV7-9 and TRBJ2-5, is DTGVSQNPRHKITKRGQNVTFRCDPISEHNRLYWYRQTLGQGPEFLTYFQNEAQLEKSRLLSDRFSAERPKGSFSTLEIQRTEQGDSAMYLCASSPRGYQETQYFGPGTRLLVL.

The chain combines TRBV15 with TRBJ1-5; D gene ambiguous. Germline V gene sequence: CDR1 LNHNV, CDR2 YYDKDF (reference sequence). The CDR3 runs 14 residues. Trimming removed 4 bases at V and 9 bases at J, with 16 bases between. CDR3 sequence reads: CATSTPYWEGPQHF. CDR3 nucleotide sequence: TGTGCCACCAGCACCCCTTATTGGGAAGGGCCCCAGCATTTT.

The table lists this clone with a few counts. The rearrangement joins TRBV5-1 to TRBJ2-2; D gene unclear. Germline CDR1 SGHRS, CDR2 YFSETQ. CDR3 length equals 14 residues. V was trimmed by 1 base and J by 8 bases, leaving 12 bases between them. The CDR3, as DNA: TGCGCCAGCAGCTTGATATGGCGCACAGGGGAGCTGTTTTTT. It yields the protein CASSLIWRTGELFF. Filled out from reference TRBV5-1 and TRBJ2-2, the complete variable domain reads KAGVTQTPRYLIKTRGQQVTLSCSPISGHRSVSWYQQTPGQGLQFLFEYFSETQRNKGNFPGRFSGRQFSNSRSEMNVSTLELGDSALYLCASSLIWRTGELFFGEGSRLTVL.

This clone was counted a few times. The rearrangement joins TRBV14 to TRBJ1-1; TRBD1 aligns across 7 bases. The CDR3 length is 13 residues. With V trimmed by 2 bases and J by 5 bases, 2 bases remained unmatched. CDR1 is SGHDN, CDR2 FVKESK, per germline. The CDR3 DNA reads TGTGCCAGCAGCCAATCGGGACAGACTGAAGCTTTCTTT. It encodes CASSQSGQTEAFF.

This clone was found a few times. The chain recombines TRBV30 with TRBJ2-2; D perhaps matches TRBD2 (6 bases). Germline lookup yields CDR1 GTSNPN and CDR2 SVGIG (reference sequence). V was clipped by 0 bases and J by 4 bases, with 9 bases between them. The CDR3 is 14 amino acids. The CDR3 sequence is CAWSVEGSTGELFF. CDR3 bases: TGTGCCTGGAGTGTGGAGGGGAGCACCGGGGAGCTGTTTTTT. Drawing the rest from reference TRBV30 and TRBJ2-2, the complete variable domain is SQTIHQWPATLVQPVGSPLSLECTVEGTSNPNLYWYRQAAGRGLQLLFYSVGIGQISSEVPQNLSASRPQDRQFILSSKKLLLSDSGFYLCAWSVEGSTGELFFGEGSRLTVL.

A few counts support this clone. The chain carries TRBV28 and TRBJ2-7; 8 bases match TRBD1. The CDR3 is 15 residues long. CDR1 is MDHEN and CDR2 is SYDVKM in the germline V gene. The junction had 4 bases not matched to a gene; V was cut back by 3 bases and J by 0 bases. CDR3 residues: CASSLRQGSSYEQYF. CDR3 DNA sequence: TGTGCCAGCAGTTTGAGACAGGGGAGCTCCTACGAGCAGTACTTC.

This clone was detected a few times. The rearrangement joins TRBV28 to TRBJ2-3; TRBD2 is a possible D gene (6 bases). Germline V gene data show CDR1 as MDHEN and CDR2 as SYDVKM. The germline V and J ends were trimmed by 7 bases and 4 bases, with 15 bases remaining between them. This CDR3 has 14 residues. Here the CDR3 DNA reads TGTGCCAGCATTAGCAGAAGGGAGGCAGATACGCAGTATTTT. It codes for CASISRREADTQYF. The full variable domain, rest sourced from reference TRBV28 and TRBJ2-3, is DVKVTQSSRYLVKRTGEKVFLECVQDMDHENMFWYRQDPGLGLRLIYFSYDVKMKEKGDIPEGYSVSREKKERFSLILESASTNQTSMYLCASISRREADTQYFGPGTRLTVL.

On this clone itself: This CDR3 is also generated by other DNA sequences in the sample. This chain joins TRBV18 and TRBJ1-2, with D possibly TRBD1 on 5 matching bases. Germline-derived CDR1 and CDR2 are KGHSH and LQKENI. The CDR3 runs to 13 residues. The germline V and J ends were trimmed by 3 bases and 4 bases, with 9 bases remaining between them. In nucleotides, the CDR3 is TGTGCCAGCTCACCTGGGGACGGCTATGGCTACACCTTC. Protein sequence: CASSPGDGYGYTF.

This sequence joins TRBV2 and TRBJ1-1; a possible D gene is TRBD1 (6 bases). The CDR3 extends over 14 amino acids. Germline V gene sequence: CDR1 SNHLY, CDR2 FYNNEI. V lost 6 bases to trimming and J lost 4 bases, with 15 bases between them. DNA for the CDR3: TGTGCCAGCAGGGTGGACAGTTCGGGCACTGAAGCTTTCTTT. It yields the protein CASRVDSSGTEAFF.

This chain connects TRBV5-6 to TRBJ2-7, with D perhaps TRBD1 (6 bases). The CDR3 covers 14 residues. Looked up from germline, CDR1 is SGHDT and CDR2 is YYEEEE. Trimming shortened V by 1 base and J by 6 bases, and 14 bases separated the two germline ends. CDR3: CASSLIGQLREQYF. The CDR3 region has the DNA TGTGCCAGCAGCTTGATAGGACAGTTGCGCGAGCAGTACTTC.

The J gene is TRBJ1-2, the V gene TRBV7-9; D is unresolved. Germline V gene lookup returns CDR1 SEHNR and CDR2 FQNEAQ (reference sequence). The CDR3 is 14 residues long. The V gene lost 4 bases and the J gene lost 6 bases, with 15 bases spanning the gap. CDR3 sequence reads: CASSSSDQGDGYTF. The CDR3 DNA reads TGTGCCAGCAGCTCCTCGGACCAAGGCGATGGCTACACCTTC.